Sequencing of this T cell receptor (beta chain) was carried out in a study of T cell changes during pregnancy in multiple sclerosis. CDR1 and CDR2 (germline): SEHNR, FQNEAQ (reference sequence). This CDR3 is 18 amino acids long. Trimming removed 4 bases from V and 0 bases from J, with 21 bases in between. TCRdb's copy holds only in-frame clones and misses some; the assay was immunoSEQ multiplex PCR. In the table there are 20,000 to 25,000 clones, 85% to 90% of which are singletons. The source of this sequence is a female donor with multiple sclerosis, enrolled in a pregnancy study. The sequenced sample was CD8+ T cells from peripheral blood mononuclear cells, obtained before pregnancy. The chain combines TRBV7-9 with TRBJ1-1; D not resolved. As DNA, the CDR3 is TGTGCCAGCAGCTCAACGGACGGGGTGATATTCGTGAACACTGAAGCTTTCTTT. Translated: CASSSTDGVIFVNTEAFF.